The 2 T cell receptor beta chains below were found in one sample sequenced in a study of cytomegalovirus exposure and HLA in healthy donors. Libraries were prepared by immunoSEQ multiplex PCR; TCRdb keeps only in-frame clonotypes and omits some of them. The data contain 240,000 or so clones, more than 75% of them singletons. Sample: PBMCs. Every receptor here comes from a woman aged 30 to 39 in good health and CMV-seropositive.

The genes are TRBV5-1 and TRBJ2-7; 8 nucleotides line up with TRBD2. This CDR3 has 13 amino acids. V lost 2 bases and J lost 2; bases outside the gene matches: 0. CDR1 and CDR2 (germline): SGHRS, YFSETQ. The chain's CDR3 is CASSFSGAYEQYF. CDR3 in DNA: TGCGCCAGCAGCTTTAGCGGGGCCTACGAGCAGTACTTC. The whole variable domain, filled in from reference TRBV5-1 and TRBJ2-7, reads KAGVTQTPRYLIKTRGQQVTLSCSPISGHRSVSWYQQTPGQGLQFLFEYFSETQRNKGNFPGRFSGRQFSNSRSEMNVSTLELGDSALYLCASSFSGAYEQYFGPGTRLTVT.

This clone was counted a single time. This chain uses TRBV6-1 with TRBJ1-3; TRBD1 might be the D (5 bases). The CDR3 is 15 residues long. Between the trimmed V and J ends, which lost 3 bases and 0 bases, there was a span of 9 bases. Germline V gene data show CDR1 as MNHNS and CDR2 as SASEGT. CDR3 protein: CASSDGGSSGNTIYF. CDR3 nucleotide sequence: TGTGCCAGCAGTGATGGGGGGAGCTCTGGAAACACCATATATTTT.